These 19 T cell receptor beta chains originate from one sample sequenced in a study of early T cells in non-severe SARS-CoV-2 infection. From the 5' RACE reads, TCRdb called clonotypes with MiXCR, one entry per CDR3 protein. The profile shows approximately 52,000 distinct CDR3 sequences, about 8.2% of them singletons. Input material: whole blood. The receptor source for this set is an adult who was a healthcare worker with PCR-confirmed SARS-CoV-2 infection or an uninfected control (not recorded which).

This clonotype was observed at least ten times. The rearrangement joins TRBV6-4 to TRBJ1-5; D gene uncertain. Deletions cut 6 bases from V and 4 bases from J, with 13 bases between. CDR3 size: 14 residues. CDR1 MRHNA and CDR2 SNTAGT come from the germline V gene. The CDR3 here is CASSLMPTNQPQHF. The CDR3 nucleotides are TGTGCCAGCAGCCTGATGCCGACGAATCAGCCCCAGCATTTT.

The chain joins TRBV18 to TRBJ2-3; 9 bases map to TRBD1. The V gene's germline CDR1 is KGHSH and CDR2 LQKENI. The CDR3 contains 15 residues. V trimming: 5 bases; J trimming: 4 bases; junction bases outside the gene matches: 7. The CDR3 DNA is TGTGCCAGCTCAAACAGGGGGCGCATTCCAGATACGCAGTATTTT. Protein product: CASSNRGRIPDTQYF. The full variable domain, rest sourced from reference TRBV18 and TRBJ2-3, is NAGVMQNPRHLVRRRGQEARLRCSPMKGHSHVYWYRQLPEEGLKFMVYLQKENIIDESGMPKERFSAEFPKEGPSILRIQQVVRGDSAAYFCASSNRGRIPDTQYFGPGTRLTVL.

In its sample, this clonotype was seen many times. This chain connects TRBV4-2 to TRBJ1-2; no clear D gene. Trimming took off 0 bases at V and 0 bases at J, with 11 bases between the two ends. The CDR3 is made up of 16 amino acids. Germline assignment: CDR1 LGHNA and CDR2 YNFKEQ. Written as DNA, the CDR3 is TGTGCCAGCAGCCAAGATCTGAGAGGGTCTAACTATGGCTACACCTTC. It specifies CASSQDLRGSNYGYTF.

The table lists this clonotype with many counts. The V call is TRBV27, the J call TRBJ2-5, with D possibly being TRBD2 (6 bases). This CDR3 is 14 amino acids long. Trimming pared 5 bases from V and 5 bases from J, leaving 15 bases between. The germline CDR1 and CDR2 sequences are MNHEY and SMNVEV (reference sequence). The CDR3 spells CASSRDSWDETQYF. The CDR3 bases are TGTGCCAGCAGTAGGGACTCCTGGGATGAGACCCAGTACTTC.

The chain joins TRBV28 to TRBJ1-5; D unclear. Germline V gene lookup returns CDR1 MDHEN and CDR2 SYDVKM. V was trimmed by 3 bases and J by 6 bases, leaving 6 bases between them. The CDR3 covers 12 residues. In DNA, the CDR3 is TGTGCCAGCAGTTTCCGGATTCAGCCCCAGCATTTT. Its translation: CASSFRIQPQHF.

This clonotype was observed at least ten times. The chain links TRBV27 to TRBJ2-7; 7 bases fit TRBD1. This CDR3 is built from 12 residues. J lost 9 bases, V lost 8 bases, and 10 bases had no gene match. Germline assignment: CDR1 MNHEY and CDR2 SMNVEV (reference sequence). The CDR3 DNA is TGTGCCAGCCGAGGGGGCCCCGCGAGGCAGTACTTC. Translating gives CASRGGPARQYF.

The CDR3: CAIPKQGLGSPLHF. The CDR3 nucleotides are TGTGCCATCCCCAAACAGGGCCTTGGATCACCCCTCCACTTT. J is TRBJ1-6 and V is TRBV28; maybe TRBD1 (6 bases). V lost 10 bases, J lost 10 bases, and 20 bases lay in between. Germline V CDR1 and CDR2: MDHEN, SYDVKM. The CDR3 totals 14 residues.

This clonotype has ten or more counts. CDR3: CASSQDASYEQYF. The CDR3 DNA is TGTGCCAGCAGCCAGGACGCGTCCTACGAGCAGTACTTC. This chain links TRBV11-2 with TRBJ2-7, with unresolved D. Germline V gene lookup returns CDR1 SGHAT and CDR2 FQNNGV. Trimming took 5 bases from V and 1 from J, leaving 9 bases between them. This CDR3 comprises 13 residues.

This clonotype has a handful of counts. The rearrangement links TRBV2 to TRBJ2-3, with D possibly matching TRBD2 (7 bases). V lost 10 bases and J 2 bases, leaving 16 bases between the germline ends. The CDR3 runs to 14 residues. Germline CDR1 and CDR2: SNHLY and FYNNEI. The CDR3 DNA reads as TGTGCCACCATCCGCGGGGGCTACACAGATACGCAGTATTTT. This gives the protein CATIRGGYTDTQYF. The whole variable domain, filled in from reference TRBV2 and TRBJ2-3, reads EPEVTQTPSHQVTQMGQEVILRCVPISNHLYFYWYRQILGQKVEFLVSFYNNEISEKSEIFDDQFSVERPDGSNFTLKIRSTKLEDSAMYFCATIRGGYTDTQYFGPGTRLTVL.

The CDR3 bases are TGTGCCAGCACCATACTAGCGGGAGCGGGGAATGAGCAGTTCTTC. This translates into CASTILAGAGNEQFF. V is TRBV6-2 or TRBV6-3 and J is TRBJ2-1; 11 nucleotides line up with TRBD2. With V trimmed by 7 bases and J by 7 bases, 9 bases remained unmatched. This CDR3 is built from 15 residues. Germline CDR1 MNHEY, CDR2 SVGEGT.

This clonotype has a count of ten or more. The rearrangement links TRBV27 to TRBJ2-5; D is perhaps TRBD1 (6 bases). The germline V and J ends were trimmed by 5 bases and 5 bases, with 18 bases remaining between them. Germline V gene sequence: CDR1 MNHEY, CDR2 SMNVEV (reference sequence). This CDR3 contains 15 residues. CDR3 nucleotides: TGTGCCAGCAGTACACAGGGTCGGAGGTATGAGACCCAGTACTTC. It codes for CASSTQGRRYETQYF.

This chain links TRBV7-3 with TRBJ1-1; D is unclear. The CDR3 spans 14 residues. Germline CDR1 reads SGHTA; CDR2 reads FQGTGA. The V end was cut by 3 bases, the J end by 0 bases, with 8 bases between. The CDR3 nucleotides are TGTGCCAGCAGCTTTGGACTCATGAACACTGAAGCTTTCTTT. The encoded protein is CASSFGLMNTEAFF. The whole variable domain, filled in from reference TRBV7-3 and TRBJ1-1, reads GAGVSQTPSNKVTEKGKYVELRCDPISGHTALYWYRQSLGQGPEFLIYFQGTGAADDSGLPNDRFFAVRPEGSVSTLKIQRTERGDSAVYLCASSFGLMNTEAFFGQGTRLTVV.

The chain couples TRBV30 to TRBJ2-1; the D gene is possibly TRBD2 (5 bases). Per germline, CDR1 GTSNPN and CDR2 SVGIG (reference sequence). This CDR3 comprises 14 residues. Trimming pared 2 bases from V and 3 bases from J, leaving 11 bases between. In DNA, the CDR3 is TGTGCCTGGAGTACGTCTAGCATCTACAATGAGCAGTTCTTC. Its translation: CAWSTSSIYNEQFF.

This chain joins TRBV7-8 and TRBJ2-7; 9 nucleotides agree with TRBD1. The trim removed 5 bases at V and 5 bases at J, leaving 10 bases unmatched. Germline lookup yields CDR1 SGHVS and CDR2 FQNEAQ. The CDR3 is made up of 15 amino acids. Here the CDR3 reads CASSRQGQGRNEQYF. DNA of the CDR3: TGTGCCAGCAGCCGACAAGGACAGGGGAGGAACGAGCAGTACTTC.

This chain links TRBV5-4 with TRBJ1-5; TRBD1 is a possible D gene (5 bases). CDR1 SGHNT and CDR2 YYREEE come from the germline V gene (reference sequence). The CDR3 has 15 amino acids. The V and J ends lost 1 base and 3 bases respectively, with 11 bases between them. CDR3 sequence reads: CASSLSPGHNQPQHF. CDR3 DNA sequence: TGTGCCAGCAGCTTGAGCCCGGGGCACAATCAGCCCCAGCATTTT.

The chain uses TRBV14 and TRBJ2-5, with a tentative D call TRBD2 (5 bases). Trimming stripped 0 bases from V and 1 base from J, with 12 bases between. The length of the CDR3 is 16 residues. Germline V lookup: CDR1 SGHDN, CDR2 FVKESK. The CDR3 spells CASSQDSGGFQETQYF. CDR3 sequence (DNA): TGTGCCAGCAGCCAAGATAGTGGAGGTTTCCAAGAGACCCAGTACTTC.

The chain employs TRBV18 and TRBJ1-1, with a weak D call TRBD1 (5 bases). This CDR3 is built from 14 residues. Per the germline V gene, CDR1 is KGHSH and CDR2 is LQKENI. Trimming shortened V by 0 bases and J by 5 bases, and 10 bases separated the two germline ends. CDR3 in amino acids: CASSPPLRGTEAFF. The CDR3 bases are TGTGCCAGCTCACCACCGTTGAGGGGAACTGAAGCTTTCTTT.

This clonotype was seen a handful of times. V usage is TRBV19 and J usage is TRBJ2-5; tentative D call: TRBD2 (6 bases). Looked up from germline, CDR1 is LNHDA and CDR2 is SQIVND (reference sequence). The V gene lost 3 bases and the J gene lost 0 bases, with 8 bases spanning the gap. This CDR3 spans 14 amino acids. CDR3 in amino acids: CASSIGGNQETQYF. The CDR3 DNA follows: TGTGCCAGTAGTATCGGCGGGAACCAAGAGACCCAGTACTTC.

This clonotype was counted many times. The CDR3 sequence: CASSLVGDTYNEQFF. Here the CDR3 DNA reads TGCGCCAGCAGCTTGGTGGGAGACACCTACAATGAGCAGTTCTTC. This chain uses TRBV5-1 with TRBJ2-1; a possible D gene is TRBD2 (5 bases). Trimming removed 0 bases at V and 2 bases at J, with 9 bases between. The length of the CDR3 is 15 residues. Germline V gene data show CDR1 as SGHRS and CDR2 as YFSETQ.